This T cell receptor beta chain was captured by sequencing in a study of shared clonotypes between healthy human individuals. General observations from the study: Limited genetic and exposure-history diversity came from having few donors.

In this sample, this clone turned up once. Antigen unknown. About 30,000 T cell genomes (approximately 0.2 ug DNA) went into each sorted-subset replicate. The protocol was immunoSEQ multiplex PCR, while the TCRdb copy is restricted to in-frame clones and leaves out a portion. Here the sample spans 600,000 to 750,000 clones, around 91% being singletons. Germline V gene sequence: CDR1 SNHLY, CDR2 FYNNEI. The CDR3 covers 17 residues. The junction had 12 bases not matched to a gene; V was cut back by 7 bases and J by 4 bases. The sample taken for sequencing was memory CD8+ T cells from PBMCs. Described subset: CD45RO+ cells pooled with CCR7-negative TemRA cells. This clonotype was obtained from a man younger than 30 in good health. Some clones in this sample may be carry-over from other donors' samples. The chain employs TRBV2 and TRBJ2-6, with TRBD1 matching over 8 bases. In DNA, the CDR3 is TGTGCCAGCACAGGGGGCAGGGTGATGGCAGGGGCCAACGTCCTGACTTTC. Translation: CASTGGRVMAGANVLTF.